These 31 T cell receptor beta chains were all obtained from the same sample, sequenced in a study of T-cell memory formation after mild COVID-19. Each CDR3 protein is one row after TCRdb ran MiXCR on the 5' RACE reads. The sample has a few hundred thousand distinct CDR3 sequences, 15% to 20% seen once. What was sequenced was PBMCs or a T cell subset sorted from them (not recorded which). The receptors come from a man younger than 35 who had mild COVID-19 (a few samples of this study predate the infection). Cell type and time point are not known.

The chain recombines TRBV27 with TRBJ2-5; no firm D call. This CDR3 spans 13 amino acids. Germline V lookup: CDR1 MNHEY, CDR2 SMNVEV (reference sequence). V dropped 4 bases and J dropped 3 bases, with 9 bases sitting between them. For the CDR3, the DNA is TGTGCCAGCAGTTACCACGCTGAAGAGACCCAGTACTTC. This encodes CASSYHAEETQYF.

The chain links TRBV3-1 to TRBJ2-1; either TRBD1 or TRBD2 may fit D (5 bases each). The germline V gene encodes CDR1 LGHDT and CDR2 YNNKEL (reference sequence). Trimming stripped 4 bases from V and 10 bases from J, with 20 bases between. The CDR3 is 15 residues long. DNA for the CDR3: TGTGCCAGCAGCCGTCCTACGAGGGGCGCGTCGGAGCAGTTCTTC. This gives the protein CASSRPTRGASEQFF.

This clonotype was seen a handful of times. As DNA, the CDR3 is TGCGCCAGCAGCTTGGTGCCCGGGGGCTCCTACGAGCAGTACGTC. As protein: CASSLVPGGSYEQYV. The chain combines TRBV5-1 with TRBJ2-7; D is possibly TRBD2 (6 bases). The germline gives CDR1 SGHRS, CDR2 YFSETQ. The V gene lost 0 bases and the J gene lost 0 bases, with 10 bases spanning the gap. The CDR3 spans 15 residues.

This clonotype turned up a few times. The gene calls are TRBV9 and TRBJ2-1, with 11 bases aligning to TRBD1. V was clipped by 2 bases and J by 8 bases; unmatched bases: 6. The CDR3 runs to 15 residues. CDR1 is SGDLS, CDR2 YYNGEE, per germline. The CDR3 protein is CASSVWDRGFDEQFF. CDR3 bases: TGTGCCAGCAGCGTGTGGGACAGGGGGTTTGATGAGCAGTTCTTC.

In its sample, this clonotype was seen many times. The genes are TRBV6-5 and TRBJ2-3; D call uncertain. The CDR3 runs 13 residues. Trimming removed 0 bases from V and 3 bases from J, with 4 bases in between. Germline V gene lookup returns CDR1 MNHEY and CDR2 SVGAGI. The CDR3 reads CASSYSKTDTQYF. The CDR3 DNA sequence: TGTGCCAGCAGTTACTCCAAAACAGATACGCAGTATTTT.

The rearrangement joins TRBV5-1 to TRBJ2-2; 8 positions match TRBD1. J gave up 7 bases and V 4 bases, and 9 bases lay outside the gene matches. This CDR3 has 15 residues. The germline gives CDR1 SGHRS, CDR2 YFSETQ. CDR3 loop: CASSHGQGASGELFF. The CDR3 coding sequence is TGCGCCAGCAGCCACGGACAGGGAGCAAGCGGGGAGCTGTTTTTT.

This chain uses TRBV3-1 with TRBJ2-5; 11 bases map to TRBD2. The CDR3 sequence is 17 residues long. With V trimmed by 4 bases and J by 3 bases, 10 bases remained unmatched. Germline CDR1 is LGHDT and CDR2 is YNNKEL (reference sequence). CDR3 amino acids: CASSRVLAGGREETQYF. The CDR3 DNA reads as TGTGCCAGCAGCCGAGTCCTAGCGGGGGGCCGCGAAGAGACCCAGTACTTC.

The rearrangement joins TRBV7-9 to TRBJ2-2; possibly TRBD2 for D (6 bases). The CDR3 covers 15 residues. Germline V gives CDR1 SEHNR, CDR2 FQNEAQ (reference sequence). V lost 5 bases and J 7 bases, leaving 17 bases between the germline ends. This chain's CDR3 is CASSRPGVSNGELFF. The CDR3 DNA follows: TGTGCCAGCAGCCGGCCGGGGGTGTCAAACGGGGAGCTGTTTTTT.

Details on this clonotype: One end of the junction fails to match germline, which may point to a read error. The CDR3 is CASSDPSF. In nucleotides, the CDR3 is TGTGCCAGCAGTGATCCCAGTTTT. This chain connects TRBV6-4 to TRBJ1-5; the D is unclear. Germline V lookup: CDR1 MRHNA, CDR2 SNTAGT. The CDR3 extends over 8 amino acids.

This clonotype was seen many times. This chain links TRBV5-1 with TRBJ2-3; D might be TRBD2 (6 bases). There are 14 residues in the CDR3. Per the germline V gene, CDR1 is SGHRS and CDR2 is YFSETQ. With 4 bases removed from V and 5 bases from J, the gap between germline ends came to 14 bases. The CDR3 sequence is CASSLGGTGDTQYF. In DNA form, the CDR3 reads TGCGCCAGCAGCCTGGGGGGAACGGGAGATACGCAGTATTTT.

This chain links TRBV5-1 with TRBJ1-1, with TRBD1 as a possible D gene (5 bases). There are 15 residues in the CDR3. V lost 6 bases to trimming and J lost 4 bases, with 19 bases between them. Germline-derived CDR1 and CDR2 are SGHRS and YFSETQ. The CDR3 region is CASNPRVGGSTEAFF. CDR3 bases: TGCGCCAGCAACCCCCGGGTCGGGGGGAGCACTGAAGCTTTCTTT.

This clonotype has only one observation. The gene calls are TRBV7-9 and TRBJ2-2, with 9 bases aligning to TRBD1. Germline-derived CDR1 and CDR2 are SEHNR and FQNEAQ (reference sequence). With 5 bases clipped from V and 0 bases from J, the junction kept 4 bases outside the gene matches. The CDR3 consists of 16 residues. CDR3 region: CASSTRTGANTGELFF. The CDR3 DNA reads TGTGCCAGCAGCACCCGGACAGGGGCGAACACCGGGGAGCTGTTTTTT. The entire variable domain, with the rest obtained from reference TRBV7-9 and TRBJ2-2, is as follows: DTGVSQNPRHKITKRGQNVTFRCDPISEHNRLYWYRQTLGQGPEFLTYFQNEAQLEKSRLLSDRFSAERPKGSFSTLEIQRTEQGDSAMYLCASSTRTGANTGELFFGEGSRLTVL.

There are a few counts of this clonotype. The chain combines TRBV7-9 with TRBJ2-7; D is unclear. V gave up 5 bases and J gave up 3 bases, with 11 bases separating them. The CDR3 contains 13 residues. Germline CDR1 reads SEHNR; CDR2 reads FQNEAQ (reference sequence). The CDR3 protein is CASSPRANYEQYV. DNA for the CDR3: TGTGCCAGCAGCCCCCGGGCCAACTACGAGCAGTACGTC.

The rearrangement joins TRBV11-2 to TRBJ2-1; no clear D gene. V was trimmed by 5 bases and J by 4 bases, leaving 15 bases between them. The V gene's germline CDR1 is SGHAT and CDR2 FQNNGV. This CDR3 contains 15 residues. The CDR3 is CASSRAGPTYNEQFF. In nucleotides, the CDR3 is TGTGCCAGCAGCCGAGCCGGGCCTACGTACAATGAGCAGTTCTTC.

V is TRBV11-2 and J is TRBJ1-3; D remains ambiguous. This CDR3 comprises 15 residues. CDR1 is SGHAT, CDR2 FQNNGV, per germline. V was shortened by 0 bases and J by 4 bases, with 10 bases between the two germline ends. The CDR3 nucleotides read TGTGCCAGCAGCTTAGATCGTGTAACCGGAAACACCATATATTTT. Protein sequence: CASSLDRVTGNTIYF.

The gene calls are TRBV20-1 and TRBJ1-5; 7 nucleotides agree with TRBD1. Per germline, CDR1 DFQATT and CDR2 SNEGSKA (reference sequence). The CDR3 is 14 residues long. Trimming cost V 5 bases and J 7 bases; bases outside gene matches: 11. The CDR3 nucleotides read TGCAGTGCTCTAAGCGGGGACAGTAAACAGCCCCAGCATTTT. This translates into CSALSGDSKQPQHF.

This clonotype was counted a few times. The genes are TRBV5-1 and TRBJ2-3; D remains unclear. The V gene lost 0 bases and the J gene lost 5 bases, with 19 bases spanning the gap. This CDR3 has 17 amino acids. Germline V gives CDR1 SGHRS, CDR2 YFSETQ. CDR3 coding DNA: TGCGCCAGCAGCTTGGTCCTACAGATAAGCACGGGAGATACGCAGTATTTT. This codes for CASSLVLQISTGDTQYF.

This clonotype was counted only a few times. The CDR3 here is CAIGTPPDTQYF. Written as DNA, the CDR3 is TGTGCCATCGGGACACCCCCAGATACGCAGTATTTT. This chain connects TRBV10-3 to TRBJ2-3; perhaps TRBD1 as D (6 bases). V lost 8 bases and J 4 bases, leaving 10 bases between the germline ends. The CDR3 runs to 12 residues. Per the germline V gene, CDR1 is ENHRY and CDR2 is SYGVKD.

J is TRBJ2-3 and V is TRBV7-9; D gene uncertain. Germline V CDR1 and CDR2: SEHNR, FQNEAQ (reference sequence). V lost 2 bases to trimming and J lost 4 bases, with 4 bases between them. The CDR3 consists of 12 residues. CDR3: CASSLYPDTQYF. The CDR3, as DNA: TGTGCCAGCAGCTTATACCCAGATACGCAGTATTTT.

A remark on this clonotype: The junction and the germline gene differ at one end; a read error may be behind it. The chain couples TRBV12-3 or TRBV12-4 to TRBJ1-1, with 7 bases identical to TRBD1. The CDR3 is 12 amino acids. The CDR3 spells CASSFRAQGGLF. CDR3 coding DNA: TGTGCCAGCAGTTTCCGCGCTCAGGGGGGCCTTTTT.

V gene TRBV5-6 combines with J gene TRBJ2-5; D may be TRBD1 (5 bases). CDR1 and CDR2 (germline): SGHDT, YYEEEE. V shed 5 bases and J shed 5 bases, with 16 bases lying between them. The CDR3 is 14 residues long. Written as DNA, the CDR3 is TGTGCCAGCAGACAAGGGGCGTATAGGGAGACCCAGTACTTC. Its translation: CASRQGAYRETQYF. The complete variable domain, with remaining parts taken from reference TRBV5-6 and TRBJ2-5, reads DAGVTQSPTHLIKTRGQQVTLRCSPKSGHDTVSWYQQALGQGPQFIFQYYEEEERQRGNFPDRFSGHQFPNYSSELNVNALLLGDSALYLCASRQGAYRETQYFGPGTRLLVL.

V usage is TRBV7-9 and J usage is TRBJ1-2; possibly TRBD1 for D (5 bases). The CDR3 contains 13 residues. V lost 8 bases, J lost 4 bases, and 14 bases lay in between. The germline CDR1 and CDR2 sequences are SEHNR and FQNEAQ (reference sequence). The CDR3 sequence is CASLQPGPYGYTF. The CDR3 DNA is TGTGCCAGCCTCCAGCCAGGGCCCTATGGCTACACCTTC.

The chain links TRBV5-1 to TRBJ1-1; maybe TRBD1 (6 bases). From germline, CDR1 is SGHRS and CDR2 YFSETQ. The CDR3 loop spans 16 amino acids. The V gene lost 1 base and the J gene lost 4 bases, with 17 bases spanning the gap. CDR3 coding DNA: TGCGCCAGCAGCTTGACCGTGACAGGTAGAGGCACTGAAGCTTTCTTT. Protein product: CASSLTVTGRGTEAFF.

The CDR3 protein is CSANRGYNEQFF. CDR3 DNA: TGCAGTGCTAATCGGGGGTACAATGAGCAGTTCTTC. The rearrangement joins TRBV20-1 to TRBJ2-1; D may be TRBD2 (6 bases). Germline assignment: CDR1 DFQATT and CDR2 SNEGSKA (reference sequence). This CDR3 is 12 amino acids long. V was clipped by 4 bases and J by 4 bases, with 8 bases between them.

The chain carries TRBV7-9 and TRBJ2-7; either TRBD1 or TRBD2 may supply D (5 bases each). The germline gives CDR1 SEHNR, CDR2 FQNEAQ (reference sequence). The V and J ends lost 1 base and 2 bases respectively, with 18 bases between them. This CDR3 comprises 17 residues. In DNA form, the CDR3 reads TGTGCCAGCAGCTTAGTAACATTGGGAGAGGGGCCCTACGAGCAGTACTTC. Amino acid sequence: CASSLVTLGEGPYEQYF.

The V call is TRBV3-1, the J call TRBJ2-3, with TRBD2 identical over 8 bases. Germline values: CDR1 LGHDT, CDR2 YNNKEL (reference sequence). With 2 bases clipped from V and 0 bases from J, the junction kept 7 bases outside the gene matches. The CDR3 is 17 residues long. This CDR3 reads CASSQPPASGSTDTQYF. The CDR3 DNA follows: TGTGCCAGCAGCCAACCCCCGGCTAGCGGGAGCACAGATACGCAGTATTTT.

A few counts support this clonotype. The gene calls are TRBV19 and TRBJ2-5, with 9 bases that match TRBD1. The CDR3 extends over 16 amino acids. Germline loops: CDR1 LNHDA, CDR2 SQIVND (reference sequence). The J segment lost 0 bases and the V segment lost 5 bases, leaving 7 bases of the junction unmatched. CDR3: CASSFPGQGNQETQYF. CDR3 nucleotide sequence: TGTGCCAGTAGTTTCCCGGGACAGGGTAACCAAGAGACCCAGTACTTC.

The chain links TRBV14 to TRBJ2-2, with a possible D match to TRBD1 (6 bases). CDR1 is SGHDN, CDR2 FVKESK, per germline. The V gene lost 4 bases and the J gene lost 3 bases, with 15 bases spanning the gap. The CDR3 has 16 amino acids. The CDR3 sequence is CASSPLGAVDTGELFF. The CDR3, as DNA: TGTGCCAGCAGCCCCTTGGGGGCTGTGGACACCGGGGAGCTGTTTTTT.

This clonotype appeared a few times. The chain joins TRBV2 to TRBJ1-2; D is uncertain. Germline V lookup: CDR1 SNHLY, CDR2 FYNNEI. The V and J ends lost 4 bases and 13 bases respectively, with 16 bases between them. The CDR3 covers 12 residues. CDR3 sequence: CASSVGRTPATF. CDR3 coding DNA: TGTGCCAGCAGTGTCGGCAGGACCCCGGCCACCTTC.

This clonotype was recorded a few times. V gene TRBV11-2 combines with J gene TRBJ1-1; D unclear. Trimming stripped 2 bases from V and 1 base from J, with 11 bases between. CDR3 length: 15 residues. Germline V CDR1 and CDR2: SGHAT, FQNNGV. The CDR3, as DNA: TGTGCCAGCAGCTTAAGTAATGCCGGGAACACTGAAGCTTTCTTT. It yields the protein CASSLSNAGNTEAFF.

This clonotype was counted between two and nine times. This chain links TRBV7-6 with TRBJ1-1, with TRBD1 identical over 7 bases. The ends lost 4 bases at V and 0 bases at J; junction bases unmatched: 5. The germline V gene encodes CDR1 SGHVS and CDR2 FNYEAQ. CDR3 length equals 15 residues. The CDR3 region is CASSSRQGMNTEAFF. The DNA of the CDR3 is TGTGCCAGCAGCTCCAGACAGGGTATGAACACTGAAGCTTTCTTT.